The clone carrying this T cell receptor (beta chain) was counted at least ten times. These data come from a study of early T cells in non-severe SARS-CoV-2 infection. Study-wide background: Chains were unpaired, as sequencing was done on bulk RNA from unsorted whole blood.

From the 5' RACE reads, TCRdb called clonotypes with MiXCR, one entry per CDR3 protein. The sample includes under 35,000 distinct CDR3 sequences, around 4.4% of them seen just once. This TCR came from an adult who was a healthcare worker with PCR-confirmed SARS-CoV-2 infection or an uninfected control (not recorded which). Sequencing used whole blood.

In DNA, the CDR3 is TGCAGTGCCCAGAGATTTTACGAGCAGTACTTC. Translation: CSAQRFYEQYF. The rearrangement joins TRBV20-1 to TRBJ2-7, with D unresolved. The germline V and J ends were trimmed by 6 bases and 4 bases, with 10 bases remaining between them. This CDR3 comprises 11 residues. Germline assignment: CDR1 DFQATT and CDR2 SNEGSKA (reference sequence).